This T cell receptor (beta chain) was found in a study of T cell changes during pregnancy in multiple sclerosis. The junction had 13 bases not matched to a gene; V was cut back by 6 bases and J by 3 bases. Germline loops: CDR1 SGHNT, CDR2 YENEEA. The CDR3 extends over 18 amino acids. The table came from immunoSEQ multiplex PCR; TCRdb's copy has only in-frame clones and leaves some out. Altogether almost 50,000 clones are present, approximately 94% being singletons, with the ten largest covering less than 0.4%. The V and J genes are TRBV11-3 and TRBJ2-2, with 10 bases aligning to TRBD2. The origin of this receptor is a female donor with multiple sclerosis, enrolled in a pregnancy study. This material consisted of CD4+ T cells from peripheral blood mononuclear cells, taken in the third trimester of pregnancy. The CDR3 nucleotides read TGTGCCAGCAGGGATAGTCGGACTAGCGGACCCTACACCGGGGAGCTGTTTTTT. Translating gives CASRDSRTSGPYTGELFF.